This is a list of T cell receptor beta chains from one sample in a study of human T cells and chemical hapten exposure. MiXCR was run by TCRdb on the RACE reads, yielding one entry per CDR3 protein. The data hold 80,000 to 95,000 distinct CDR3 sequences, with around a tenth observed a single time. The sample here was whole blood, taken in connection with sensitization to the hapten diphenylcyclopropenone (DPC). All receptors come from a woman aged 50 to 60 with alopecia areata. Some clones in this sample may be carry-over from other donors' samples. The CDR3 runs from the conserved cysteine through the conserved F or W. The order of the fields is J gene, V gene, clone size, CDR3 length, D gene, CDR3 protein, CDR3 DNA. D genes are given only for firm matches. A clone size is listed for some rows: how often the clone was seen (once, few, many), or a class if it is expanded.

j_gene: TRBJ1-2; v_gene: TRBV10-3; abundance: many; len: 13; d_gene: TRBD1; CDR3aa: CAISGQGGYGYTF; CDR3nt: TGTGCCATCAGTGGTCAGGGGGGCTATGGCTACACCTTC
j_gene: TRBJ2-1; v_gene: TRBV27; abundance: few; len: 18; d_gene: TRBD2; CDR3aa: CASTTASGRAWGYNEQFF; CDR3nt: TGTGCCAGCACGACGGCTAGCGGGAGGGCCTGGGGGTACAATGAGCAGTTCTTC
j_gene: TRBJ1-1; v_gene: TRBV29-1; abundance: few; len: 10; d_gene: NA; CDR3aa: CSVFHSEAFF; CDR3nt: TGCAGCGTTTTCCACAGTGAAGCTTTCTTT
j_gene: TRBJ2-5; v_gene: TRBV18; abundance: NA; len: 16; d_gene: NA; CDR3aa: CASSPLGTPRRETQYF; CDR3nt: TGTGCCAGCTCACCACTCGGGACACCAAGACGAGAGACCCAGTACTTC
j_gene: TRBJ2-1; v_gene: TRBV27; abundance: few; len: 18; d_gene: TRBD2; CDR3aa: CASSLRLLAGGPYGEQFF; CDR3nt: TGTGCCAGCAGTTTAAGGTTACTAGCGGGAGGGCCTTACGGTGAGCAGTTCTTC
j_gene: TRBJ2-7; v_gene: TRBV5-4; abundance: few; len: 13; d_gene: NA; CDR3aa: CASRPVKDSEQYF; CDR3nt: TGTGCCAGCAGACCCGTGAAGGACAGCGAGCAGTACTTC
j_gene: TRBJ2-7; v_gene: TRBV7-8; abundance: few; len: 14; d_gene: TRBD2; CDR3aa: CASSLAGGSYEQYF; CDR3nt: TGTGCCAGCAGCCTAGCGGGAGGGTCCTACGAGCAGTACTTC
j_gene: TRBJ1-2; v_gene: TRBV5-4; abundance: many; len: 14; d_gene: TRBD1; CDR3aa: CASSLLDRGRGYTF; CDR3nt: TGTGCCAGCAGCTTGCTGGACAGGGGGCGAGGCTACACCTTC
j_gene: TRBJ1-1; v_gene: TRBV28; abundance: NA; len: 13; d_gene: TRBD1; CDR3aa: CASSPGTGNKAFF; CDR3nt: TGTGCCAGCTCTCCAGGGACAGGGAATAAGGCTTTCTTT
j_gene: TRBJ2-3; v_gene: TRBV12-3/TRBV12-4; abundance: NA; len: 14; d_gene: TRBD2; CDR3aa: CASSPGLGVDTQYF; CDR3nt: TGTGCCAGCAGTCCGGGACTAGGCGTAGATACGCAGTATTTT
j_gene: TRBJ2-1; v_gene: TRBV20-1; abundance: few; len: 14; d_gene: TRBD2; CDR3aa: CSARDGTSWDEQFF; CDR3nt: TGCAGTGCTAGAGACGGGACTAGCTGGGATGAGCAGTTCTTC
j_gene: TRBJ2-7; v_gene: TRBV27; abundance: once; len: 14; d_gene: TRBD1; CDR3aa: CASSLDRGRYEQYF; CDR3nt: TGTGCCAGCAGTTTGGACAGGGGGCGGTACGAGCAGTACTTC
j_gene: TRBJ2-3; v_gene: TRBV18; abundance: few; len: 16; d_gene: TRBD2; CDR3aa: CASSQPRTSLTDTQYF; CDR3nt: TGTGCCAGCTCACAACCGAGGACTAGCCTCACCGATACGCAGTATTTT
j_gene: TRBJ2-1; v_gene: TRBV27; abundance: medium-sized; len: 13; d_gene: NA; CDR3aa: CASSLAQRNEQFF; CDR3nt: TGTGCCAGCAGTTTGGCGCAGAGGAATGAGCAGTTCTTC
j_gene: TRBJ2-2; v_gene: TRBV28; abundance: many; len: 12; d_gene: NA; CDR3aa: CASSQPTGELFF; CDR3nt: TGTGCCAGCAGCCAACCCACCGGGGAGCTGTTTTTT
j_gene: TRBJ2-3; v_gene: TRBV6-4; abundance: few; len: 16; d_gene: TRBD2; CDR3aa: CASSDEVAGGTDTQYF; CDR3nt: TGTGCCAGCAGTGACGAGGTAGCGGGGGGCACAGATACGCAGTATTTT
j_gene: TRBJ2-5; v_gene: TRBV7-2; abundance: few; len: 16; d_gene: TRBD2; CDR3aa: CASRPGLAGSRRTQYF; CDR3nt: TGTGCCAGCAGACCGGGACTAGCGGGCTCAAGAAGGACCCAGTACTTC
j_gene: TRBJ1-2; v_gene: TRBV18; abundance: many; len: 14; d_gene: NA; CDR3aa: CASSPGYEDYGYTF; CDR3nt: TGTGCCAGCTCACCTGGTTATGAGGACTATGGCTACACCTTC
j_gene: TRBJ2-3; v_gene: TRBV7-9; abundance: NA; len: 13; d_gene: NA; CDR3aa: CASSLTPTDTQYF; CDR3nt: TGTGCCAGCAGCCTCACCCCCACAGATACGCAGTATTTT
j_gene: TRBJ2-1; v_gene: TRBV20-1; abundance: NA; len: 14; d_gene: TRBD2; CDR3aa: CSADLGRGGNEQFF; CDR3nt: TGCAGTGCAGATTTAGGACGGGGAGGGAATGAGCAGTTCTTC
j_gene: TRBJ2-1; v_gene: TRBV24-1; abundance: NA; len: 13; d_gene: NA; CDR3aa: CATMGPGYNEQFF; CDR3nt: TGTGCCACCATGGGTCCGGGTTACAATGAGCAGTTCTTC
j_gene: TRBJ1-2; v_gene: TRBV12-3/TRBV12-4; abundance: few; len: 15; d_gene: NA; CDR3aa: CASRRTTGNDYGYTF; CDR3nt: TGTGCCAGCAGGCGCACAACAGGGAACGACTATGGCTACACCTTC
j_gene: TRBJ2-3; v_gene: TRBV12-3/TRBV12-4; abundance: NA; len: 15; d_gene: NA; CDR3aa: CASSPQGSKLDTQYF; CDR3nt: TGTGCCAGCAGCCCGCAGGGAAGTAAGCTAGATACGCAGTATTTT
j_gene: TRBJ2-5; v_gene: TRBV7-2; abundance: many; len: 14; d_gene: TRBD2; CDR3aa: CASSLDSGVKTQYF; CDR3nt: TGTGCCAGCAGCTTAGATAGCGGGGTAAAGACCCAGTACTTC
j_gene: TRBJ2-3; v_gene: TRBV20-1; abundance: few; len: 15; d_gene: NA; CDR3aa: CSASALETGTDTQYF; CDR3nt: TGCAGTGCTAGCGCTTTGGAAACGGGCACAGATACGCAGTATTTT
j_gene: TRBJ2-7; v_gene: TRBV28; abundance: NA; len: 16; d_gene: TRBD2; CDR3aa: CASRVSRGVATGEQYF; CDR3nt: TGTGCCAGCAGAGTGAGCCGGGGGGTCGCTACGGGTGAGCAGTACTTC
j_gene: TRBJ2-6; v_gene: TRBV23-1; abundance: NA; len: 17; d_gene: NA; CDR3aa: CASSHYRQSSGANVLTF; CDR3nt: TGCGCCAGCAGTCACTACCGACAGTCGTCGGGGGCCAACGTCCTGACTTTC
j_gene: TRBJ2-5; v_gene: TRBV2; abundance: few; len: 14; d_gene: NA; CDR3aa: CASLKERAPETQYF; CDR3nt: TGTGCCAGCCTCAAGGAAAGGGCACCCGAGACCCAGTACTTC
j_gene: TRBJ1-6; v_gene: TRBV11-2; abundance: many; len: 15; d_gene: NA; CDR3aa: CASSPRLGEDSPLHF; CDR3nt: TGTGCCAGCAGCCCCCGTCTGGGGGAAGATTCACCCCTCCACTTT
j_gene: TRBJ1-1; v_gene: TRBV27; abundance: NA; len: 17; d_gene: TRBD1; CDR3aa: CASSFLGTGSRRTEAFF; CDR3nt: TGTGCCAGCAGTTTCCTAGGGACAGGGAGTCGGAGGACTGAAGCTTTCTTT
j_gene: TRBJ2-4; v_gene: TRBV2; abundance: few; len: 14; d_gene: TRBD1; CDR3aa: CASSYRGLVDIQYF; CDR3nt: TGTGCCAGCAGTTACAGGGGGCTTGTAGACATTCAGTACTTC
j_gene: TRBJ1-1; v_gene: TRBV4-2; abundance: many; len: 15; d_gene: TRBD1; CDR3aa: CASSQETGGGTEAFF; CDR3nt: TGTGCCAGCAGCCAGGAGACAGGGGGAGGCACTGAAGCTTTCTTT
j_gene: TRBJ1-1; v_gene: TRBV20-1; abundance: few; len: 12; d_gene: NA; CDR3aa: CSAPTGNTEAFF; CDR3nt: TGCAGTGCTCCCACCGGTAACACTGAAGCTTTCTTT
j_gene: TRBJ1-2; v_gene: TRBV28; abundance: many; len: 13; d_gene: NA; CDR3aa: CASSQGGNYGYTF; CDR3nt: TGTGCCAGCAGTCAAGGGGGGAACTATGGCTACACCTTC
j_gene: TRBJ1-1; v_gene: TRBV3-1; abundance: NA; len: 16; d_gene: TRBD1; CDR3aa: CASSPNTGDFNTEAFF; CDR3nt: TGTGCCAGCAGCCCGAATACAGGGGATTTCAACACTGAAGCTTTCTTT
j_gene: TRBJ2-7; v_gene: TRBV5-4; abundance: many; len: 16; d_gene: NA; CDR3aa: CASSLAGSGKGYEQYF; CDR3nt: TGTGCCAGCAGCTTGGCCGGTTCGGGGAAGGGTTACGAGCAGTACTTC
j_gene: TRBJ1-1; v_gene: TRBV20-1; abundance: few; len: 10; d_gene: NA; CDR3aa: CSARTSWAFF; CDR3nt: TGCAGTGCTAGGACATCGTGGGCTTTCTTT
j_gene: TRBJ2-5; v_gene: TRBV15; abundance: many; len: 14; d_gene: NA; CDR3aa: CATSRDLRQEAQYF; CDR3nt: TGTGCCACCAGCAGAGATCTCAGACAAGAGGCCCAGTACTTC
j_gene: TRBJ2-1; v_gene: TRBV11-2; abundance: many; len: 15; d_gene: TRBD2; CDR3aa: CASSLSGRAFDEQFF; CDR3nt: TGTGCCAGCAGCCTTAGCGGGAGGGCCTTTGATGAGCAGTTCTTC
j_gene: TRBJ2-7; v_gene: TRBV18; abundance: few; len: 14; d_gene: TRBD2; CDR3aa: CASSPSGGHYEQYF; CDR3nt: TGTGCCAGCTCACCCTCGGGGGGGCACTACGAGCAGTACTTC